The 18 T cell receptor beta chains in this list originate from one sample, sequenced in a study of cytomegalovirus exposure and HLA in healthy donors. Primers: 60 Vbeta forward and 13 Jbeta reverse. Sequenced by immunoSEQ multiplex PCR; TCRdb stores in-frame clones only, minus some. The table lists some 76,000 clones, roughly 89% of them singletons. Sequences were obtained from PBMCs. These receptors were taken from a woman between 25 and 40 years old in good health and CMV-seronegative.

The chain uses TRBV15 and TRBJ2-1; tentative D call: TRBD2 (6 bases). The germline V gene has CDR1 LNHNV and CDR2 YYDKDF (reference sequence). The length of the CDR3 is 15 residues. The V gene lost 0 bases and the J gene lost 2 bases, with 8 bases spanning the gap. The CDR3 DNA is TGTGCCACCAGCAGAGATCGCGGGACCTACAATGAGCAGTTCTTC. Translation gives CATSRDRGTYNEQFF.

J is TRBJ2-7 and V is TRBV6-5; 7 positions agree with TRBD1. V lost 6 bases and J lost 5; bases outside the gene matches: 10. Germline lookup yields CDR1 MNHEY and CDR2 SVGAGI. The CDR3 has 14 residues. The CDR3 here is CASRTGTAIHEQYF. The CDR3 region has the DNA TGTGCCAGCAGGACCGGGACAGCGATCCACGAGCAGTACTTC.

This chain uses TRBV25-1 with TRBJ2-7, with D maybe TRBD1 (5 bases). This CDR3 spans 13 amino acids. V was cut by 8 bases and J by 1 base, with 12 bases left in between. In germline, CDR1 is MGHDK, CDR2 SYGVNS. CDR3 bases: TGTGCCAGCCGACAGACAGATTCCTACGAGCAGTACTTC. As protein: CASRQTDSYEQYF.

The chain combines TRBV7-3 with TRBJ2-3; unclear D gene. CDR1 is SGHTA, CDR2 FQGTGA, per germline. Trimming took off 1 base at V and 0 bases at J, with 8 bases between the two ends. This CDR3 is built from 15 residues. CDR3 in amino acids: CASSLSGPSTDTQYF. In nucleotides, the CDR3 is TGTGCCAGCAGCTTAAGTGGGCCTAGCACAGATACGCAGTATTTT. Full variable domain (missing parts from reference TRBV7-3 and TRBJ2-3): GAGVSQTPSNKVTEKGKYVELRCDPISGHTALYWYRQSLGQGPEFLIYFQGTGAADDSGLPNDRFFAVRPEGSVSTLKIQRTERGDSAVYLCASSLSGPSTDTQYFGPGTRLTVL.

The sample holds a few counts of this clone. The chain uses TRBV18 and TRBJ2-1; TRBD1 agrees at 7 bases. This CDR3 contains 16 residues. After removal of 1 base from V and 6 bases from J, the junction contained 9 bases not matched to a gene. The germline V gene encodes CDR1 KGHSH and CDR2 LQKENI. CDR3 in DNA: TGTGCCAGCTCACCACTGTCGAGGACAGGACTCAATGAGCAGTTCTTC. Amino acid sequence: CASSPLSRTGLNEQFF.

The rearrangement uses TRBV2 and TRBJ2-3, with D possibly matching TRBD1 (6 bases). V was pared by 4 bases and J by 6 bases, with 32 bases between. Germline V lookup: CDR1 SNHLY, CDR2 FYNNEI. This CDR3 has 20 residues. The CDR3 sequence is CASSGDLQGWATVGLDTQYF. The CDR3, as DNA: TGTGCCAGCAGTGGAGACTTACAGGGCTGGGCGACGGTTGGGTTGGATACGCAGTATTTT.

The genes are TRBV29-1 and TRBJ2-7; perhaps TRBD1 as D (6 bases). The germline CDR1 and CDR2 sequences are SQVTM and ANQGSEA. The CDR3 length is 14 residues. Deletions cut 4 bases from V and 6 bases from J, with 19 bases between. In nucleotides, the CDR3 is TGCAGCGTTGTTTATTGGGGGCGCCCCGGCGAGCAGTACTTC. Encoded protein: CSVVYWGRPGEQYF.

The CDR3 is CASSGPTKGVSYEQYF. The CDR3 DNA sequence: TGCGCCAGCAGCGGGCCGACAAAGGGGGTCTCCTACGAGCAGTACTTC. The genes are TRBV5-1 and TRBJ2-7, with D possibly TRBD1 on 6 matching bases. The CDR3 is 16 residues long. Deletions cut 4 bases from V and 0 bases from J, with 17 bases between. CDR1 is SGHRS and CDR2 is YFSETQ in the germline V gene.

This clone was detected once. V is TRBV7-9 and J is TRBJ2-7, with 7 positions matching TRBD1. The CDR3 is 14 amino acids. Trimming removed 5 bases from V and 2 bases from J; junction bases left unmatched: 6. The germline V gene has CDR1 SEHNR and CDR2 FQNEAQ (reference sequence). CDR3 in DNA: TGTGCCAGCAGCCCCCCGGGACAGACCTACGAGCAGTACTTC. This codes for CASSPPGQTYEQYF.

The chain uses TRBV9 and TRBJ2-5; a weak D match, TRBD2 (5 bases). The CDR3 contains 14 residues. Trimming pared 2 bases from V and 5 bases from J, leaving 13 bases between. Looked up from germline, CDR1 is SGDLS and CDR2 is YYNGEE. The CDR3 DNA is TGTGCCAGCAGCGTCTCAGCGGTTGGGGAGACCCAGTACTTC. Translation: CASSVSAVGETQYF.

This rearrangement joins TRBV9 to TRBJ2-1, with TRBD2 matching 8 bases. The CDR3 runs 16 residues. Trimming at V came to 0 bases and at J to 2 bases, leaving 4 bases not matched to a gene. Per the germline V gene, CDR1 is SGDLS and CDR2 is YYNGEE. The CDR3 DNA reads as TGTGCCAGCAGCGTAGAGGGAGCGGGAGCCTACAATGAGCAGTTCTTC. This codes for CASSVEGAGAYNEQFF.

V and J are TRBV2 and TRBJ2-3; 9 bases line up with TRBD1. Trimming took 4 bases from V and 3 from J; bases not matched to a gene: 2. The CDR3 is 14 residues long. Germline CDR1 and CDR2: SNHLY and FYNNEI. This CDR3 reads CASSVGTGTDTQYF. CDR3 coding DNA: TGTGCCAGCAGTGTTGGGACAGGGACAGATACGCAGTATTTT.

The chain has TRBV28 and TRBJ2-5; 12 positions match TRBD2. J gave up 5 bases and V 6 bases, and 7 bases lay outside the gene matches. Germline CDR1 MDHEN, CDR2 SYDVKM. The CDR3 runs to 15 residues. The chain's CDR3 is CASRWTSGVRETQYF. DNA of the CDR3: TGTGCCAGCAGATGGACTAGCGGGGTCCGCGAGACCCAGTACTTC. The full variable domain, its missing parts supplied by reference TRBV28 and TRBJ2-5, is DVKVTQSSRYLVKRTGEKVFLECVQDMDHENMFWYRQDPGLGLRLIYFSYDVKMKEKGDIPEGYSVSREKKERFSLILESASTNQTSMYLCASRWTSGVRETQYFGPGTRLLVL.

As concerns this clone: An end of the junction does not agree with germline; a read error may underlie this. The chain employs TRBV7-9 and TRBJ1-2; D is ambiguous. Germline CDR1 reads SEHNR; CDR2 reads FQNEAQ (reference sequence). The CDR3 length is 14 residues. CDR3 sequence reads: CASRLGGINYGYTF. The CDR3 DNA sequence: TGTGCCAGCAGATTAGGAGGGATTAACTATGGCTACACCTTC. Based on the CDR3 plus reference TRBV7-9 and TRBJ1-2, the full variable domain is DTGVSQNPRHKITKRGQNVTFRCDPISEHNRLYWYRQTLGQGPEFLTYFQNEAQLEKSRLLSDRFSAERPKGSFSTLEIQRTEQGDSAMYLCASRLGGINYGYTFGSGTRLTVV.

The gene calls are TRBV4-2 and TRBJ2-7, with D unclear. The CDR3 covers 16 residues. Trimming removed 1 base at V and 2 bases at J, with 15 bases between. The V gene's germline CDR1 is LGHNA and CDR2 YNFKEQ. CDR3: CASSQGGVTPTYEQYF. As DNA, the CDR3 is TGTGCCAGCAGCCAAGGAGGCGTGACTCCGACCTACGAGCAGTACTTC.

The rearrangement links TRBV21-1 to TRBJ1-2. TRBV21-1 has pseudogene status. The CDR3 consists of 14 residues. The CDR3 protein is CASSKAAPNYGYTF. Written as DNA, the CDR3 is TGTGCCAGCAGCAAAGCCGCGCCCAATTATGGCTACACCTTC.

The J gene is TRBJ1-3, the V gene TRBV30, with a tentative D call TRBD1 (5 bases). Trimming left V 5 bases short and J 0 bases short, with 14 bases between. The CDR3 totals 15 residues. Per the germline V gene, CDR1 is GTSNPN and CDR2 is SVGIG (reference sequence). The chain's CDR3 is CAWAREGVSGNTIYF. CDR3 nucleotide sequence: TGTGCCTGGGCCAGGGAAGGGGTCTCTGGAAACACCATATATTTT.

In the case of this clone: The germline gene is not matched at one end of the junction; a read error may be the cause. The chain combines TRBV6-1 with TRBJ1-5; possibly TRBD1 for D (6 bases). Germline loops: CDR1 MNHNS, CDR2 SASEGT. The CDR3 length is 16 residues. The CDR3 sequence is CASREGGGGSNQPQHF. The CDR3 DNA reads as TGTGCCAGCAGGGAAGGGGGGGGTGGGAGCAATCAGCCCCAGCATTTT.